This TCR beta chain was recorded in a study of monozygotic twins with inflammatory bowel disease. Study observations and caveats: Immunosuppressive treatments differing between patients may have added repertoire variability. The data gave no support to a single strong IBD-associated signal or clonotype.

CDR1 is SEHNR and CDR2 is FQNEAQ in the germline V gene (reference sequence). The CDR3 sequence is 15 residues long. The authors used about 3.5 ug of total RNA per TCR library. After re-calling the 5' RACE reads, TCRdb lists one entry per CDR3 protein, DNA absent. The listing contains 300,000 to 400,000 distinct CDR3 sequences. A note on this clonotype: Its antigen is unknown.

The chain has TRBV7-9 and TRBJ2-5; TCRdb designates TRBD1, a call that cannot be tested without DNA. This clonotype originated in a human donor with ulcerative colitis or Crohn's disease, or a healthy co-twin of an affected twin (not recorded which). The specimen was blood. CDR3 sequence reads: CASSPRQAVQETQYF.